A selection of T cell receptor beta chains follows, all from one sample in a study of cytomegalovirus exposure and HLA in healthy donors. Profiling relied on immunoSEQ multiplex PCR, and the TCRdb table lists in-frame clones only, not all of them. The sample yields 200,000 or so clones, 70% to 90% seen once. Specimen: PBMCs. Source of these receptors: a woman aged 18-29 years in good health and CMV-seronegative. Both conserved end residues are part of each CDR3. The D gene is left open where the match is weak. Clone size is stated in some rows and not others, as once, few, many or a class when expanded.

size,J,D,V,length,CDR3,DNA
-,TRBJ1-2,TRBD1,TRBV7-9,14,CASSIGQGYYGYTF,TGTGCCAGCAGCATCGGACAGGGTTACTATGGCTACACCTTC
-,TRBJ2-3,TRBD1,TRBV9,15,CASSVAGTGTDTQYF,TGTGCCAGCAGCGTAGCCGGGACAGGAACAGATACGCAGTATTTT
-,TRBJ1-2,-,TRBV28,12,CASSRSGDGYTF,TGTGCCAGCAGCCGGTCGGGGGATGGCTACACCTTC
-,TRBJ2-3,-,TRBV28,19,CASSRSLGSGAPSTDTQYF,TGTGCCAGCAGTCGATCGTTAGGGTCAGGGGCTCCTAGCACAGATACGCAGTATTTT
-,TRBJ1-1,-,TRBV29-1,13,CSVEGFGGTEAFF,TGCAGCGTTGAAGGATTCGGGGGCACTGAAGCTTTCTTT
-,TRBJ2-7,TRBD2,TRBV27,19,CASIWGGGTSGEISYEQYF,TGTGCCAGCATCTGGGGGGGAGGGACTAGCGGGGAAATCTCCTACGAGCAGTACTTC
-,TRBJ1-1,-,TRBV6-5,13,CASRLTGNTEAFF,TGTGCCAGCAGATTGACAGGGAACACTGAAGCTTTCTTT
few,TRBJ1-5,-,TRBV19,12,CASSNINQPQHF,TGTGCCAGTAGCAACATCAATCAGCCCCAGCATTTT
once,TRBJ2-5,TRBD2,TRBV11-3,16,CASSSGTSGAGETQYF,TGTGCCAGCAGTTCCGGGACTAGCGGGGCTGGCGAGACCCAGTACTTC
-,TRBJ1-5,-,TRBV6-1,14,CASSEAHSNQPQHF,TGTGCCAGCAGTGAAGCACATAGCAATCAGCCCCAGCATTTT
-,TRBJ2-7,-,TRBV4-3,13,CASSQDSGYEQYF,TGCGCCAGCAGCCAAGATTCGGGCTACGAGCAGTACTTC
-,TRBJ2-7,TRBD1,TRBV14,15,CASSQGTGQGYEQYF,TGTGCCAGCAGCCAAGGTACGGGACAGGGCTACGAGCAGTACTTC
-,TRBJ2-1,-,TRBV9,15,CASSPFMSSYNEQFF,TGTGCCAGCAGCCCCTTCATGAGCTCCTACAATGAGCAGTTCTTC
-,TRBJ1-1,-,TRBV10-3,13,CAISGDRDTEAFF,TGTGCCATCAGTGGCGACCGGGACACTGAAGCTTTCTTT
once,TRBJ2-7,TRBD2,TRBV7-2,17,CASSLERLAGGAYEQYF,TGTGCCAGCAGCTTAGAGCGGCTAGCGGGAGGAGCCTACGAGCAGTACTTC
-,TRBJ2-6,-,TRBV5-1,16,CASSLEAATGANVLTF,TGCGCCAGCAGCTTGGAGGCGGCAACTGGGGCCAACGTCCTGACTTTC
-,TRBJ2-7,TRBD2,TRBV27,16,CASVAGRARWPYEQYF,TGTGCCTCCGTCGCGGGGAGGGCCCGATGGCCCTACGAGCAGTACTTC
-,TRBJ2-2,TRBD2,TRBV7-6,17,CASSLATSGRNTGELFF,TGTGCCAGCAGCTTAGCCACTAGCGGGAGAAACACCGGGGAGCTGTTTTTT
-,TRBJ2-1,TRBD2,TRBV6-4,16,CASSDSERGSYNEQFF,TGTGCCAGCAGTGACTCGGAGCGGGGCTCCTACAATGAGCAGTTCTTC
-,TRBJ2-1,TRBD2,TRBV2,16,CASSSETSGISNEQFF,TGTGCCAGCAGTTCCGAGACTAGCGGGATTTCAAATGAGCAGTTCTTC
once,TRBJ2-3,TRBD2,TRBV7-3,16,CASSATSGSGTDTQYF,TGTGCCAGCAGCGCGACTAGCGGGAGTGGCACAGATACGCAGTATTTT
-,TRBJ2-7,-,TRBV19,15,CASSSGRGPYYEQYF,TGTGCCAGTAGTTCCGGCCGGGGTCCTTACTACGAGCAGTACTTC
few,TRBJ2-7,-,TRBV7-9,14,CASSSTDRAYEQYF,TGTGCCAGCAGCTCGACGGACAGAGCCTACGAGCAGTACTTC
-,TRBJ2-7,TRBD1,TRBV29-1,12,CSTRDSSYEQYF,TGCAGCACCCGGGACAGCTCCTACGAGCAGTACTTC
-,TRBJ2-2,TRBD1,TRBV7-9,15,CASSHTTGATGELFF,TGTGCCAGCAGCCATACGACAGGGGCCACCGGGGAGCTGTTTTTT
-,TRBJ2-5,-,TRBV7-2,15,CASSLRQAAQQTQYF,TGTGCCAGCAGCTTGAGACAGGCCGCTCAACAGACCCAGTACTTC
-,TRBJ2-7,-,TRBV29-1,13,CSVERENPYEQYF,TGCAGCGTTGAACGGGAGAACCCCTACGAGCAGTACTTC
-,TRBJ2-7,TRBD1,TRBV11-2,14,CASSFRTGGYEQYF,TGTGCCAGCAGCTTCAGGACAGGGGGCTACGAGCAGTACTTC
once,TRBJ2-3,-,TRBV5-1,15,CASSLTGISTDTQYF,TGCGCCAGCAGCTTGACGGGAATAAGCACAGATACGCAGTATTTT